Presented here are 29 T cell receptor beta chains from one specimen sequenced in a study of post-analysis software for immune sequencing data. Study-wide findings and caveats: In patients, TRBV5-6, TRBV5-1 and TRBV20-1 belonged to about five TRBV segments found more frequently than in controls.

These TCRs are of unknown antigen specificity. Built from TCR beta cDNA, the libraries had unique molecular identifiers in them. Using its own MiXCR run on the PCR reads, TCRdb lists one record per CDR3 protein. In the table there are about 380,000 distinct CDR3 sequences, less than 40% of which are singletons. The sequencing input was blood. These receptors all come from a girl between 10 and 17 years old with multiple sclerosis.

This clonotype was counted a few times. The chain employs TRBV4-1 and TRBJ2-7; no clear D. The better agreement between TRBJ2-5 and the DNA end casts doubt on the J call. The CDR3 is 14 residues long. CDR1 is MGHRA, CDR2 YSYEKL, per germline. The CDR3 DNA is TGCGCCAGCAGCCAAGATGCTGAGCGCGAGACCCAGTACTTC. Translating it yields CASSQDAERETQYF.

The rearrangement joins TRBV15 to TRBJ1-2, with D perhaps TRBD1 (5 bases). This CDR3 comprises 15 residues. Germline V CDR1 and CDR2: LNHNV, YYDKDF (reference sequence). Trimming left V 2 bases short and J 8 bases short, with 18 bases between. The CDR3: CATSRNEAGYGGYTF. The CDR3, as DNA: TGTGCCACCAGCAGAAATGAGGCAGGGTACGGCGGCTACACCTTC.

The genes are TRBV2 and TRBJ2-1; 9 nucleotides line up with TRBD2. V trimming: 6 bases; J trimming: 5 bases; junction bases outside the gene matches: 2. The CDR3 has 13 amino acids. CDR1 is SNHLY and CDR2 is FYNNEI in the germline V gene. The CDR3 DNA follows: TGTGCCAGCAGCGCTAGCGGGAACAATGAGCAGTTCTTC. Translated: CASSASGNNEQFF. The whole variable domain, remainder taken from reference TRBV2 and TRBJ2-1, is EPEVTQTPSHQVTQMGQEVILRCVPISNHLYFYWYRQILGQKVEFLVSFYNNEISEKSEIFDDQFSVERPDGSNFTLKIRSTKLEDSAMYFCASSASGNNEQFFGPGTRLTVL.

In this sample, this clonotype turned up a few times. The CDR3 DNA reads as TGTGCCAGCAGCTTATCAACCTCCGAGCAGTACTTC. Protein sequence: CASSLSTSEQYF. The rearrangement uses TRBV11-2 and TRBJ2-7, with unresolved D. The ends were cut back, 2 bases at V and 6 bases at J, with 8 bases in the middle. Per germline, CDR1 SGHAT and CDR2 FQNNGV. The CDR3 is 12 residues long.

This sequence joins TRBV12-5 and TRBJ2-1, with TRBD1 as a possible D gene (6 bases). Trimming shortened V by 7 bases and J by 0 bases, and 16 bases separated the two germline ends. CDR1 is LGHNT and CDR2 is FRNRAP in the germline V gene. The CDR3 totals 16 residues. The CDR3 DNA reads TGTGCTAGTGCCGGTACAGGGATCAGCTCCTACAATGAGCAGTTCTTC. Amino acids: CASAGTGISSYNEQFF.

This clonotype was counted only a few times. The chain carries TRBV12-3 or TRBV12-4 and TRBJ2-7; D not resolved. This CDR3 is 14 amino acids long. V was cut by 0 bases and J by 2 bases, with 8 bases left in between. DNA for the CDR3: TGTGCCAGCAGTTTAGCCGGACCAGCCTACGAGCAGTACTTC. This translates into CASSLAGPAYEQYF.

The V gene is TRBV2, the J gene TRBJ2-6, with D uncertain. The germline CDR1 and CDR2 sequences are SNHLY and FYNNEI. The CDR3 length is 14 residues. The V end lost 3 bases, the J end lost 3 bases, and 6 bases lay between the germline ends. In DNA, the CDR3 is TGTGCCAGCAGTGATGGGGATGGGGCCAACGTCCTGACTTTC. Its translation is CASSDGDGANVLTF. The full variable domain, its missing parts supplied by reference TRBV2 and TRBJ2-6, is EPEVTQTPSHQVTQMGQEVILRCVPISNHLYFYWYRQILGQKVEFLVSFYNNEISEKSEIFDDQFSVERPDGSNFTLKIRSTKLEDSAMYFCASSDGDGANVLTFGAGSRLTVL.

V is TRBV20-1 and J is TRBJ1-4; no reliable D call. V was pared by 3 bases and J by 2 bases, with 16 bases between. The CDR3 contains 16 residues. Germline V gene lookup returns CDR1 DFQATT and CDR2 SNEGSKA (reference sequence). CDR3 nucleotide sequence: TGCAGTGCTAGGTACGGCGCCGGAGCGACTAATGAAAAACTGTTTTTT. Protein product: CSARYGAGATNEKLFF.

The chain carries TRBV4-3 and TRBJ2-5; D call uncertain. CDR3 length equals 14 residues. V lost 4 bases, J lost 7 bases, and 16 bases lay in between. CDR1 LGHNA and CDR2 YSLEER come from the germline V gene. CDR3 nucleotide sequence: TGCGCCAGCAGCCCCCTTTCTTTCCAGTCGACCCAGTACTTC. Protein product: CASSPLSFQSTQYF.

The chain is built from TRBV29-1 and TRBJ1-2; D is undetermined. V lost 2 bases, J lost 7 bases, and 8 bases lay in between. The CDR3 consists of 11 residues. Germline V gene data show CDR1 as SQVTM and CDR2 as ANQGSEA. The CDR3 protein is CSVEPDGGYTF. CDR3 sequence (DNA): TGCAGCGTTGAACCGGACGGTGGCTACACCTTC.

The rearrangement uses TRBV6-1 and TRBJ2-1; no clear D gene. The CDR3 has 13 amino acids. In germline, CDR1 is MNHNS, CDR2 SASEGT. V was shortened by 6 bases and J by 3 bases, with 9 bases between the two germline ends. This chain's CDR3 is CASSRNRYNEQFF. DNA of the CDR3: TGTGCCAGCAGCAGGAACCGCTACAATGAGCAGTTCTTC.

This clonotype came up a few times. Germline and junction disagree at one end, which may indicate a read error. This chain links TRBV27 with TRBJ2-2; TRBD1 aligns across 7 bases. CDR3 length: 14 amino acids. The germline CDR1 and CDR2 sequences are MNHEY and SMNVEV (reference sequence). Here the CDR3 DNA reads TGTACCAGCAGTTGGGGACAGTACACCGGGGAGCTGTTTTTT. Amino acid sequence: CTSSWGQYTGELFF.

This clonotype was counted between two and nine times. The V and J genes are TRBV7-2 and TRBJ2-1; a weak D match, TRBD1 (5 bases). The CDR3 runs to 17 residues. V shed 1 base and J shed 5 bases, with 18 bases lying between them. Germline-derived CDR1 and CDR2 are SGHTA and FQGNSA. DNA for the CDR3: TGTGCCAGCAGCTTAGGGTTAACAGTAACAGGTAACAATGAGCAGTTCTTC. This sequence encodes CASSLGLTVTGNNEQFF.

V usage is TRBV12-3 or TRBV12-4 and J usage is TRBJ1-5; no reliable D call. There are 13 residues in the CDR3. Trimming took off 6 bases at V and 5 bases at J, with 11 bases between the two ends. CDR3 loop: CASSLHWDQPQHF. The CDR3 DNA reads TGTGCCAGCAGCCTACATTGGGATCAGCCCCAGCATTTT.

There are many counts of this clonotype. This chain links TRBV7-9 with TRBJ2-3; D uncertain. Trimming left V 5 bases short and J 6 bases short, with 6 bases between. The germline CDR1 and CDR2 sequences are SEHNR and FQNEAQ (reference sequence). This CDR3 contains 11 residues. CDR3 amino acids: CASSHGDTQYF. The CDR3 DNA sequence: TGTGCCAGCAGCCATGGGGATACGCAGTATTTT.

This clonotype appeared many times. V gene TRBV5-5 combines with J gene TRBJ2-7; 8 nucleotides line up with TRBD2. Germline V lookup: CDR1 SGHKS, CDR2 YYEKEE (reference sequence). The ends lost 2 bases at V and 2 bases at J; junction bases unmatched: 9. This CDR3 spans 16 amino acids. Written as DNA, the CDR3 is TGTGCCAGCAGCTTTATAGCGGGGTCGGCAACCTACGAGCAGTACTTC. Amino acids: CASSFIAGSATYEQYF.

As for this clonotype: An end of the junction differs from the germline gene, which may be a read error. V is TRBV3-1 and J is TRBJ2-6, with D possibly TRBD2 on 6 matching bases. Looked up from germline, CDR1 is LGHDT and CDR2 is YNNKEL (reference sequence). The length of the CDR3 is 16 residues. The CDR3 coding sequence is TGTGCCGGCAGTCTCCTTTCGGGAGCTGGGGCCAACGTCCTGACTTTC. Encoded protein: CAGSLLSGAGANVLTF.

This clonotype has a count of ten or more. The V gene is TRBV7-2, the J gene TRBJ2-7; 7 bases match TRBD2. Germline loops: CDR1 SGHTA, CDR2 FQGNSA. The CDR3 runs to 14 residues. With 1 base clipped from V and 5 bases from J, the junction kept 5 bases outside the gene matches. CDR3 in DNA: TGTGCCAGCAGCTTAGGTAGCGGGCTCAACGAGCAGTACTTC. This gives the protein CASSLGSGLNEQYF.

The chain is built from TRBV7-2 and TRBJ1-2; TRBD1 might be the D (5 bases). The CDR3 totals 15 residues. V was shortened by 2 bases and J by 6 bases, with 16 bases between the two germline ends. Germline CDR1 reads SGHTA; CDR2 reads FQGNSA. The CDR3 loop reads CASSLSGVGANGYTF. CDR3 coding DNA: TGTGCCAGCAGCTTATCGGGGGTAGGAGCGAATGGCTACACCTTC.

This clonotype was recorded only once. The V call is TRBV5-1, the J call TRBJ1-2; TRBD1 matches 11 bases. The CDR3 is 16 residues long. Germline V gene data show CDR1 as SGHRS and CDR2 as YFSETQ. J lost 6 bases, V lost 0 bases, and 7 bases had no gene match. The DNA of the CDR3 is TGCGCCAGCAGCTTGGGGCCGGGACAGGGGGTGAATGGCTACACCTTC. Residues: CASSLGPGQGVNGYTF.

The table lists this clonotype with a few counts. This chain joins TRBV7-3 and TRBJ2-4; TRBD2 matches at 7 bases. The CDR3 spans 14 residues. V shed 5 bases and J 3 bases; nucleotides not matched to a gene: 4. Germline-derived CDR1 and CDR2 are SGHTA and FQGTGA. In DNA form, the CDR3 reads TGTGCCAGCAGCGGGGGGGGAGGCAAAAACATTCAGTACTTC. Translating it yields CASSGGGGKNIQYF.

This clonotype was recorded at least ten times. V gene TRBV12-3 or TRBV12-4 combines with J gene TRBJ2-7; TRBD1 aligns across 9 bases. Trimming cost V 5 bases and J 6 bases; bases outside gene matches: 5. The CDR3 runs to 13 residues. CDR3 nucleotide sequence: TGTGCCAGCAGTCAGGGACAGGGAGGCGAGCAGTACTTC. Its protein product is CASSQGQGGEQYF.

The V gene is TRBV5-1, the J gene TRBJ1-2; no clear D gene. This CDR3 comprises 14 residues. V was cut by 2 bases and J by 8 bases, with 16 bases left in between. CDR1 and CDR2 from the germline V gene are SGHRS and YFSETQ. CDR3 nucleotides: TGCGCCAGCAGCTTATCCGACTCGCCCGGGGGCTACACCTTC. Protein product: CASSLSDSPGGYTF.

The chain is built from TRBV6-5 and TRBJ1-5, with TRBD1 matching 7 bases. CDR1 and CDR2 (germline): MNHEY, SVGAGI. The CDR3 covers 15 residues. V was pared by 7 bases and J by 0 bases, with 6 bases of the junction left unmatched. CDR3 nucleotide sequence: TGTGCCAGCAACCGGGACAGAAGTAGCAATCAGCCCCAGCATTTT. Its translation is CASNRDRSSNQPQHF.

This clonotype was observed a few times. This chain joins TRBV7-9 and TRBJ2-1; D may be TRBD1 (5 bases). In germline, CDR1 is SEHNR, CDR2 FQNEAQ (reference sequence). V was trimmed by 5 bases and J by 8 bases, leaving 13 bases between them. This CDR3 comprises 13 residues. DNA for the CDR3: TGTGCCAGCAGCCTCGCGACAGACTATGAGCAGTTCTTC. It translates to CASSLATDYEQFF. Looking up the rest from reference TRBV7-9 and TRBJ2-1 gives the full variable domain: DTGVSQNPRHKITKRGQNVTFRCDPISEHNRLYWYRQTLGQGPEFLTYFQNEAQLEKSRLLSDRFSAERPKGSFSTLEIQRTEQGDSAMYLCASSLATDYEQFFGPGTRLTVL.

This clonotype was seen more than once but under ten times. The chain has TRBV30 and TRBJ1-4, with a tentative D call TRBD1 (6 bases). With 3 bases removed from V and 0 bases from J, the gap between germline ends came to 11 bases. Germline V gene lookup returns CDR1 GTSNPN and CDR2 SVGIG (reference sequence). The CDR3 is 15 residues long. CDR3 protein: CAWRIPGATNEKLFF. CDR3 DNA sequence: TGTGCCTGGAGGATTCCAGGGGCAACTAATGAAAAACTGTTTTTT.

This chain joins TRBV2 and TRBJ1-2, with unresolved D. Germline V CDR1 and CDR2: SNHLY, FYNNEI. The CDR3 is 14 residues long. Deletions cut 1 base from V and 1 base from J, with 7 bases between. The CDR3 bases are TGTGCCAGCAGTGAAGAGGGCTTTAACTATGGCTACACCTTC. Encoded protein: CASSEEGFNYGYTF.

The chain links TRBV30 to TRBJ1-2; 9 bases match TRBD1. J was trimmed by 2 bases and V by 4 bases; bases with no gene match: 11. Germline-derived CDR1 and CDR2 are GTSNPN and SVGIG (reference sequence). This CDR3 region has 16 residues. The CDR3 protein is CAWTGTGKVVNYGYTF. CDR3 bases: TGTGCCTGGACCGGGACAGGGAAAGTGGTGAACTATGGCTACACCTTC.

The rearrangement links TRBV5-1 to TRBJ2-1; 12 bases are shared with TRBD2. V shed 1 base and J 9 bases; nucleotides not matched to a gene: 5. The CDR3 has 15 residues. Germline V gives CDR1 SGHRS, CDR2 YFSETQ. The CDR3 loop reads CASSLPSGGAGEQFF. The DNA of the CDR3 is TGCGCCAGCAGCTTGCCTAGCGGGGGGGCCGGTGAGCAGTTCTTC.